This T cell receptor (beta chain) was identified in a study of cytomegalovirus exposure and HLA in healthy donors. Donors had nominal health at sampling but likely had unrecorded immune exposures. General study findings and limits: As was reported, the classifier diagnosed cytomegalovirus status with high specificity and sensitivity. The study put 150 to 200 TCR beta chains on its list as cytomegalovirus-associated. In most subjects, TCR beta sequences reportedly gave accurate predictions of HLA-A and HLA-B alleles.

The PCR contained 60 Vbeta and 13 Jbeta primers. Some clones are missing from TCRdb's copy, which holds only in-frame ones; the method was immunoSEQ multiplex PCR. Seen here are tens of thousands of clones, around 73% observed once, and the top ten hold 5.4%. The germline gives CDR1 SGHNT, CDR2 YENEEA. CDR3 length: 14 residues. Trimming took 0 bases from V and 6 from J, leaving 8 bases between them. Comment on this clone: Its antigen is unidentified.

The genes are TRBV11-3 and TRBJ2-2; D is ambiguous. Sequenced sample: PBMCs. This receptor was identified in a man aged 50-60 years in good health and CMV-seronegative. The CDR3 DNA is TGTGCCAGCAGCTTAGACCCTAACTCCGGGGAGCTGTTTTTT. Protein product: CASSLDPNSGELFF.